Listed below are T cell receptor beta chains from one sample, sequenced in a study of CD8 T cells in Susac syndrome. MiXCR, applied by TCRdb to the immunoSEQ multiplex PCR reads, yields one record per CDR3 protein. The top ten hold under 0.2% of the sample, which has some 300,000 distinct CDR3 sequences, about nine tenths seen once. The source material was CD8+ T cells from PBMCs. These receptors originate from a human donor with multiple sclerosis. Each CDR3 is given with its conserved first and last residue. A D gene is named only where the DNA matches it firmly. Expanded clones are given a class, and other clones once, few, many or no size at all.

.	TRBV5-6	.	TRBJ1-1	CASSLVGEQNTEAFF	TGTGCCAGCAGCTTGGTAGGCGAGCAAAACACTGAAGCTTTCTTT
TRBD1	TRBV27	once	TRBJ2-7	CASSFGTGGTYEQYF	TGTGCCAGCAGTTTTGGGACAGGGGGGACCTACGAGCAGTACTTC
TRBD2	TRBV6-6	.	TRBJ2-1	CASSTGGEQFF	TGTGCCAGCAGTACCGGGGGGGAGCAGTTCTTC
.	TRBV30	few	TRBJ2-7	CAWSVDSGPYEQYF	TGTGCCTGGAGTGTTGACTCGGGGCCCTACGAGCAGTACTTC
TRBD1	TRBV10-2	.	TRBJ1-2	CASSDRTGLLPDSFFYGYTF	TGCGCCAGCAGTGATAGGACAGGGCTTTTACCTGATTCCTTTTTCTATGGCTACACCTTC
.	TRBV6-2/TRBV6-3	few	TRBJ2-7	CASSSNLRYEQYF	TGTGCCAGCAGTTCGAACCTAAGATACGAGCAGTACTTC
TRBD1	TRBV5-4	.	TRBJ1-3	CASSLDGQAGNTIYF	TGTGCCAGCAGCTTAGATGGACAGGCTGGAAACACCATATATTTT
.	TRBV9	.	TRBJ2-5	CASSPEGDQETQYF	TGTGCCAGCAGCCCGGAGGGGGACCAAGAGACCCAGTACTTC
.	TRBV5-1	.	TRBJ2-3	CASSSDLMGGPATDTQYF	TGCGCCAGCAGCTCGGATTTAATGGGGGGACCTGCGACAGATACGCAGTATTTT
.	TRBV6-5	.	TRBJ2-1	CASSPDLNEQFF	TGTGCCAGCTCGCCGGACTTAAATGAGCAGTTCTTC
.	TRBV7-9	.	TRBJ1-2	CASSPGLGTHTF	TGTGCCAGCAGCCCCGGGCTCGGGACGCACACCTTC
.	TRBV29-1	.	TRBJ2-7	CSVEHPVTYEQYF	TGCAGCGTTGAACATCCGGTGACCTACGAGCAGTACTTC
.	TRBV7-9	.	TRBJ2-1	CASSLVGRGSSYNEQFF	TGTGCCAGCAGCTTAGTAGGGCGGGGTAGCTCCTACAATGAGCAGTTCTTC
TRBD1	TRBV4-3	.	TRBJ2-5	CASSQEGPGGQETQYF	TGCGCCAGCAGCCAAGAGGGGCCAGGGGGACAAGAGACCCAGTACTTC
.	TRBV2	.	TRBJ1-2	CASSSTGYGYTF	TGTGCCAGCAGTTCGACGGGCTATGGCTACACCTTC
.	TRBV14	.	TRBJ1-2	CASSQTTGVYHYGYTF	TGTGCCAGCAGCCAAACGACAGGAGTATACCACTATGGCTACACCTTC
TRBD2	TRBV30	.	TRBJ2-1	CASLAGGLYNEQFF	TGTGCCTCTTTAGCGGGAGGCCTCTACAATGAGCAGTTCTTC
.	TRBV30	.	TRBJ2-1	CAWMARMGGVYNEQFF	TGTGCCTGGATGGCCCGGATGGGCGGGGTCTACAATGAGCAGTTCTTC
TRBD2	TRBV10-3	.	TRBJ2-7	CAISSTSGRADEQYF	TGTGCCATCAGCTCAACTAGCGGGAGGGCCGACGAGCAGTACTTC
.	TRBV20-1	few	TRBJ2-7	CSARAQDTGPPQYF	TGCAGTGCTAGAGCCCAGGATACAGGTCCTCCGCAGTACTTC
.	TRBV3-1	.	TRBJ2-1	CASSQDGPAKQFF	TGTGCCAGCAGCCAAGACGGACCCGCGAAGCAGTTCTTC
TRBD2	TRBV7-6	.	TRBJ2-1	CASSHPTSGGHSSYNEQFF	TGTGCCAGCAGCCATCCGACTAGCGGGGGTCACTCCTCCTACAATGAGCAGTTCTTC
.	TRBV7-3	.	TRBJ2-2	CASSAQWGPNTGELFF	TGTGCCAGCAGTGCTCAATGGGGGCCGAACACCGGGGAGCTGTTTTTT
.	TRBV7-9	.	TRBJ1-1	CASSFFVDGAFF	TGTGCCAGCAGCTTTTTTGTGGACGGAGCTTTCTTT
.	TRBV29-1	.	TRBJ2-7	CSTSLGTTYEQYF	TGCAGCACCAGTTTAGGGACGACCTACGAGCAGTACTTC
.	TRBV19	.	TRBJ2-5	CASSEGTSNFQETQYF	TGTGCCAGTAGTGAGGGGACCTCAAATTTCCAAGAGACCCAGTACTTC
.	TRBV6-5	.	TRBJ2-7	CASREHINEQYF	TGTGCCAGCAGGGAACATATCAACGAGCAGTACTTC
TRBD2	TRBV27	.	TRBJ2-5	CASSPTWTSGGQETQYF	TGTGCTAGCAGTCCGACATGGACTAGCGGGGGACAAGAGACCCAGTACTTC
.	TRBV6-5	.	TRBJ2-5	CASSYRRGETQYF	TGTGCCAGCAGTTACAGGAGGGGGGAGACCCAGTACTTC
.	TRBV25-1	once	TRBJ2-3	CASSDRAGDTQYF	TGTGCCAGCAGTGATAGGGCTGGAGATACGCAGTATTTT
TRBD1	TRBV29-1	.	TRBJ2-1	CSAETGPWNEQFF	TGCAGCGCCGAGACAGGGCCGTGGAATGAGCAGTTCTTC
.	TRBV30	.	TRBJ1-1	CAWSSQLNTEAFF	TGTGCCTGGAGTAGCCAGCTTAACACTGAAGCTTTCTTT
.	TRBV19	.	TRBJ2-7	CASSIRAHRGPHEQYF	TGTGCCAGTAGTATTAGGGCCCATCGGGGTCCCCACGAGCAGTACTTC
TRBD2	TRBV20-1	.	TRBJ2-7	CSARGTSGTSYEQYF	TGCAGTGCTAGAGGAACTAGCGGGACCTCCTACGAGCAGTACTTC
.	TRBV27	.	TRBJ2-6	CASGAGANALTF	TGTGCCAGCGGGGCTGGGGCCAACGCCCTGACTTTC
.	TRBV7-8	once	TRBJ2-1	CASSLAGLDNEQFF	TGTGCCAGCAGCTTGGCAGGGCTCGACAATGAGCAGTTCTTC
TRBD1	TRBV9	.	TRBJ1-2	CASSGQGHDGYTF	TGTGCCAGCAGCGGACAGGGACACGATGGCTACACCTTC
.	TRBV6-2/TRBV6-3	.	TRBJ2-1	CASSFLRGGSGDEQFF	TGTGCCAGCAGTTTTCTCAGGGGCGGGAGTGGGGATGAGCAGTTCTTC
TRBD2	TRBV20-1	.	TRBJ2-5	CSASGWREQETQYF	TGCAGTGCTAGTGGATGGCGGGAGCAAGAGACCCAGTACTTC
.	TRBV2	.	TRBJ2-7	CASQGPAAYEQYF	TGTGCCAGCCAAGGTCCGGCCGCCTACGAGCAGTACTTC
.	TRBV20-1	once	TRBJ2-3	CSARDLQGGDSTDTQYF	TGCAGTGCTAGAGATCTTCAGGGGGGAGATAGCACAGATACGCAGTATTTT
TRBD2	TRBV10-1	.	TRBJ2-7	CASRGDYFGEQYF	TGCGCCAGCAGGGGGGACTACTTTGGCGAGCAGTACTTC
.	TRBV9	few	TRBJ2-1	CASSVGAHNEQFF	TGTGCCAGCAGCGTAGGGGCCCACAATGAGCAGTTCTTC
TRBD1	TRBV30	.	TRBJ1-1	CAADREDTEAFF	TGTGCCGCGGACAGGGAGGACACTGAAGCTTTCTTT
.	TRBV6-4	.	TRBJ2-1	CASSDSGETPHEQFF	TGTGCCAGCAGTGACTCGGGGGAGACCCCCCATGAGCAGTTCTTC
TRBD1	TRBV20-1	.	TRBJ1-4	CSAYRAGQGDVPTNEKLFF	TGCAGTGCGTATCGTGCGGGACAGGGGGATGTCCCAACTAATGAAAAACTGTTTTTT
.	TRBV7-9	once	TRBJ2-7	CASSLQDGTDSYEQYF	TGTGCCAGCAGCTTACAGGACGGAACCGACTCCTACGAGCAGTACTTC
TRBD1	TRBV5-1	.	TRBJ2-7	CASSVGQGIDEQYF	TGCGCCAGCAGCGTAGGACAGGGGATCGACGAGCAGTACTTC
.	TRBV30	.	TRBJ1-5	CAWSVPGNQPQHF	TGTGCCTGGAGTGTACCGGGAAATCAGCCCCAGCATTTT
.	TRBV7-9	.	TRBJ2-7	CASSLSGNPYEQYF	TGTGCCAGCAGCTTAAGTGGAAATCCCTACGAGCAGTACTTC
.	TRBV11-2	.	TRBJ2-5	CASSLSTPEETQYF	TGTGCCAGCAGCTTATCGACACCTGAAGAGACCCAGTACTTC
.	TRBV19	few	TRBJ1-1	CASSTTANTEAFF	TGTGCCAGTAGTACCACAGCGAACACTGAAGCTTTCTTT
TRBD2	TRBV11-2	.	TRBJ2-1	CASSKGGDSYNEQFF	TGTGCCAGCAGCAAGGGAGGGGACTCCTACAATGAGCAGTTCTTC
.	TRBV9	.	TRBJ2-5	CASSGPGHQETQYF	TGTGCCAGCAGCGGCCCAGGGCACCAAGAGACCCAGTACTTC
.	TRBV7-9	.	TRBJ2-7	CASSLEATEQYF	TGTGCCAGCAGCTTGGAAGCGACAGAGCAGTACTTC
.	TRBV7-6	.	TRBJ2-7	CASSFDTSYEQYF	TGTGCCAGCAGCTTCGACACCTCCTACGAGCAGTACTTC